The 14 T cell receptor beta chains presented below share a single source sample, sequenced in a study of blood T cells in healthy people across ages. Then a second PCR, running about 6 to 12 cycles, was carried out with a sample-barcoded 5' primer and a J-beta primer mix. TCRdb independently ran MiXCR on the 5' RACE reads; one entry per CDR3 protein. The repertoire holds approximately 320,000 distinct CDR3 sequences, with less than 30% as singletons. Sample: blood. These receptor sequences come from a woman in her 70s in good health.

V is TRBV7-2 and J is TRBJ2-7, with D possibly matching TRBD1 (6 bases). The CDR3 is 14 amino acids. Germline V lookup: CDR1 SGHTA, CDR2 FQGNSA. The V gene lost 5 bases and the J gene lost 2 bases, with 13 bases spanning the gap. The CDR3 DNA sequence: TGTGCCAGCAGCCCTGACAGGCCCCCCTACGAGCAGTACTTC. Translating it yields CASSPDRPPYEQYF.

Concerning this clonotype itself: A much larger clone is a single base away; this may be a read error. The J gene is TRBJ1-4, the V gene TRBV7-2; D perhaps matches TRBD1 (5 bases). This CDR3 has 16 amino acids. The V gene lost 0 bases and the J gene lost 7 bases, with 15 bases spanning the gap. Germline V gives CDR1 SGHTA, CDR2 FQGNSA. The DNA for the CDR3 is TGTGCCAGCAGCTTAGCGGCAGGGCGGCAGGGTGAAAAACTGTTTTTT. Translated, it gives CASSLAAGRQGEKLFF.

Remarks on this clonotype: One base away lies a much larger clone, so this may be a sequencing read error. The chain links TRBV5-1 to TRBJ2-5; D is ambiguous. Germline loops: CDR1 SGHRS, CDR2 YFSETQ. This CDR3 is built from 15 residues. Here the CDR3 reads CASSLDLTPKDTQYF. The CDR3 bases are TGCGCCAGCAGCTTGGATTTGACACCAAAAGACACCCAGTACTTC.

This clonotype was seen only a few times. The chain couples TRBV28 to TRBJ1-5, with TRBD1 as a possible D gene (5 bases). The CDR3 runs to 13 residues. V was shortened by 5 bases and J by 3 bases, with 8 bases between the two germline ends. Germline lookup yields CDR1 MDHEN and CDR2 SYDVKM. CDR3: CASSRQYNQPQHF. The CDR3 DNA is TGTGCCAGCAGTAGACAGTACAATCAGCCCCAGCATTTT.

This chain uses TRBV5-1 with TRBJ2-5; D not certain. V lost 0 bases and J lost 7, with 13 bases in between. The germline gives CDR1 SGHRS, CDR2 YFSETQ. CDR3 size: 14 residues. The CDR3 DNA reads TGCGCCAGCAGCTTGGATCAGGCCGGATGGACCCAGTACTTC. This gives the protein CASSLDQAGWTQYF.

The chain links TRBV20-1 to TRBJ2-3; TRBD2 might be the D (6 bases). The V and J ends lost 5 bases and 4 bases respectively, with 13 bases between them. The V gene's germline CDR1 is DFQATT and CDR2 SNEGSKA (reference sequence). The CDR3 spans 13 residues. CDR3 sequence (DNA): TGCAGTGCTGGACTACACCAACCAGATACGCAGTATTTT. Its protein product is CSAGLHQPDTQYF.

The chain is built from TRBV5-1 and TRBJ2-5; D might be TRBD1 (6 bases). The DNA end is more similar to TRBJ2-1, so the J call may be wrong. CDR1 is SGHRS and CDR2 is YFSETQ in the germline V gene. The CDR3 is made up of 15 amino acids. Written as DNA, the CDR3 is TGCGCCAGCAGCTTGGCTGGGGGCGGATTCAATGAGCAGTTCTTC. Its protein is CASSLAGGGFNEQFF.

The rearrangement uses TRBV20-1 and TRBJ2-5; 11 bases align to TRBD2. Looked up from germline, CDR1 is DFQATT and CDR2 is SNEGSKA (reference sequence). The CDR3 is made up of 18 amino acids. V shed 4 bases, J shed 6 bases, and the junction held 19 bases outside the gene matches. CDR3 amino acids: CSATPQQLAGGLRKTQYF. CDR3 nucleotide sequence: TGCAGTGCTACACCTCAACAGCTAGCGGGAGGCCTCCGAAAGACCCAGTACTTC.

In regard to this clonotype: One base away lies a much larger clone, so this may be a sequencing read error. J is TRBJ2-5 and V is TRBV29-1, with D possibly matching TRBD2 (6 bases). The CDR3 is made up of 13 amino acids. Germline V lookup: CDR1 SQVTM, CDR2 ANQGSEA. The CDR3 sequence is CGVSLRRGETQYF. For the CDR3, the DNA is TGCGGCGTTAGTTTAAGGAGGGGAGAGACCCAGTACTTC.

This clonotype occurred once. This rearrangement joins TRBV28 to TRBJ1-1; D gene unclear. Germline CDR1 MDHEN, CDR2 SYDVKM. The CDR3 is 14 amino acids. The V gene lost 2 bases and the J gene lost 8 bases, with 15 bases spanning the gap. The CDR3 coding sequence is TGTGCCAGCAGTTTAGGAGGCTATGGCACAGAAGCTTTCTTT. It yields the protein CASSLGGYGTEAFF.

There are many counts of this clonotype. The chain recombines TRBV20-1 with TRBJ2-3, with no clear D. Germline CDR1 is DFQATT and CDR2 is SNEGSKA (reference sequence). The CDR3 is 13 residues long. With 6 bases removed from V and 5 bases from J, the gap between germline ends came to 15 bases. The CDR3 reads CSAPKGDEDTQYF. Written as DNA, the CDR3 is TGCAGTGCCCCGAAGGGCGACGAAGATACGCAGTATTTT.

This clonotype showed up just a few times. This chain uses TRBV10-3 with TRBJ2-7; no definite D call. The V gene lost 3 bases and the J gene lost 0 bases, with 9 bases spanning the gap. Germline CDR1 ENHRY, CDR2 SYGVKD. The CDR3 length is 14 residues. CDR3 in amino acids: CAISEGGFSYEQYF. CDR3 sequence (DNA): TGTGCCATCAGTGAAGGTGGTTTCTCCTACGAGCAGTACTTC.

This clonotype was seen ten or more times. V is TRBV6-1 and J is TRBJ2-5, with D perhaps matching TRBD1 or TRBD2 (5 bases each). CDR1 MNHNS and CDR2 SASEGT come from the germline V gene. The ends were cut back, 2 bases at V and 1 base at J, with 14 bases in the middle. The CDR3 sequence is 16 residues long. The CDR3 region is CASSEPLPGGQETQYF. CDR3 DNA sequence: TGTGCCAGCAGTGAACCGCTCCCTGGGGGCCAAGAGACCCAGTACTTC.

The rearrangement joins TRBV20-1 to TRBJ2-3; the D gene is possibly TRBD2 (5 bases). Germline values: CDR1 DFQATT, CDR2 SNEGSKA (reference sequence). With 3 bases removed from V and 3 bases from J, the gap between germline ends came to 16 bases. CDR3 length: 15 amino acids. CDR3 sequence reads: CSARGSEDGTDTQYF. CDR3 nucleotides: TGCAGTGCTAGGGGTTCGGAGGACGGGACAGATACGCAGTATTTT.